This T cell receptor beta chain stems from a study of cytomegalovirus exposure and HLA in healthy donors. PCR primers comprised 60 Vbeta and 13 Jbeta primers. The assay was immunoSEQ multiplex PCR, and TCRdb's table has in-frame clones only and misses some. This sample has 97,000 or so clones, with more than 70% found just once. The CDR3 covers 13 residues. V lost 1 base to trimming and J lost 5 bases, with 8 bases between them. The germline CDR1 and CDR2 sequences are SGHTA and FQGTGA. The receptor's source is a male donor in good health and CMV-seropositive. The sample consisted of PBMCs. This chain uses TRBV7-3 with TRBJ2-5, with D possibly TRBD2 on 6 matching bases. For the CDR3, the DNA is TGTGCCAGCAGCTTAATAGCGGCGGAGACCCAGTACTTC. Amino acids: CASSLIAAETQYF.